The clone carrying this T cell receptor (beta chain) was seen only once. This CDR3 comprises 17 residues. CDR1 and CDR2 (germline): LGHNA, YNFKEQ. V lost 3 bases and J lost 9; bases outside the gene matches: 8. Ahead of thyroid surgery, no patient had received treatment of any kind. This sample was taken from a study of metastatic and nonmetastatic thyroid tumors. Overall study context: Repertoires from blood and tumor or nodule tissue of malignant and benign thyroid patients were compared.

TCRdb reprocessed the PCR reads via MiXCR. The sample holds roughly 7,300 clones, roughly a fifth seen once. The J gene is TRBJ2-1, the V gene TRBV4-2; 16 bases map to TRBD2. This sequence originates from a female donor with papillary thyroid cancer or a benign thyroid nodule (not recorded which). Some clones in this sample may be carry-over from other donors' samples. Specimen: adjacent normal tissue. The CDR3 spells CASSQGLAGGPGGEQFF. The CDR3 DNA sequence: TGTGCCAGCAGCCAGGGACTAGCGGGGGGGCCGGGTGGTGAGCAGTTCTTC.